The rows below give T cell receptor beta chains drawn from one sample of a study of post-analysis software for immune sequencing data. TCRdb reprocessed the PCR reads with MiXCR, giving one entry per CDR3 protein. The sample includes 600,000 to 700,000 distinct CDR3 sequences, approximately 59% of them seen just once. Sequenced input: blood. The receptor source for this set is a girl aged 2 to 9 with multiple sclerosis. CDR3s include the opening cysteine and the closing phenylalanine or tryptophan. The D gene is left open where the match is weak. Part of the rows lack a size; the others show once, few, many or a class for expanded clones.

-	TRBV27	TRBJ1-5	TRBD1	CASSLGQGEQPQHF	TGTGCCAGCAGTTTGGGACAGGGTGAACAGCCCCAGCATTTT
-	TRBV19	TRBJ1-2	-	CASMPRGTYYGYTF	TGTGCCAGTATGCCCCGAGGGACATACTATGGCTACACCTTC
-	TRBV5-1	TRBJ1-2	TRBD1	CASSPIQGFYGYTF	TGCGCCAGCAGCCCTATACAGGGGTTCTATGGCTACACCTTC
-	TRBV20-1	TRBJ2-1	TRBD2	CSARLAGDNYNEQFF	TGCAGTGCTAGACTAGCGGGGGACAACTACAATGAGCAGTTCTTC
-	TRBV6-6	TRBJ2-3	TRBD2	CASRPHIAGVSTDTQYF	TGTGCCAGCAGACCCCATATAGCGGGGGTTAGCACAGATACGCAGTATTTT
-	TRBV5-1	TRBJ2-3	TRBD1	CASGGTGGPHRDTQYF	TGCGCCAGTGGAGGGACAGGGGGCCCCCACAGGGATACGCAGTATTTT
-	TRBV29-1	TRBJ2-7	TRBD2	CSVGLANGAGRDEQYF	TGCAGCGTTGGACTAGCGAACGGAGCGGGAAGGGACGAGCAGTACTTC
few	TRBV13	TRBJ2-5	TRBD2	CASSPGLAPLRETQYF	TGTGCCAGCAGCCCCGGACTAGCGCCACTACGAGAGACCCAGTACTTC
few	TRBV5-1	TRBJ1-6	-	CASSLDGGLASYNSPLHF	TGCGCCAGCAGCTTGGACGGGGGGCTGGCCTCCTATAATTCACCCCTCCACTTT
few	TRBV6-1	TRBJ2-3	-	CASSAARTQYF	TGTGCCAGCAGTGCCGCGCGTACGCAGTATTTT
few	TRBV3-1	TRBJ2-7	-	CASSYGAKASYEQYF	TGTGCCAGCAGCTACGGGGCTAAGGCTTCCTACGAGCAGTACTTC
few	TRBV27	TRBJ2-2	-	CASKEGVTGELFF	TGTGCCAGCAAAGAGGGGGTCACCGGGGAGCTGTTTTTT
few	TRBV7-4	TRBJ1-2	-	CAGFPKAPNYGYTF	TGTGCCGGCTTTCCTAAAGCACCAAACTATGGCTACACCTTC
few	TRBV12-3/TRBV12-4	TRBJ2-7	TRBD1	CASSLTGFFHEQYF	TGTGCCAGCAGTTTGACAGGGTTCTTCCACGAGCAGTACTTC
few	TRBV12-3/TRBV12-4	TRBJ2-7	TRBD2	CASSLRSTSGRNEQYF	TGTGCCAGCAGTCTTCGATCGACTAGCGGGAGGAACGAGCAGTACTTC
-	TRBV10-1	TRBJ2-1	TRBD1	CASSPDRASYNEQFF	TGCGCCAGCAGTCCCGACAGGGCCTCCTACAATGAGCAGTTCTTC
-	TRBV5-1	TRBJ2-1	-	CASSLQLAYEQFF	TGCGCCAGCAGCTTGCAGCTAGCCTATGAGCAGTTCTTC
-	TRBV5-6	TRBJ2-1	-	CASSLKGGHPYNERFF	TGTGCCAGCAGCCTCAAGGGGGGACACCCTTACAATGAGCGGTTCTTC
-	TRBV10-3	TRBJ2-7	TRBD1	CAISELYRGSYEQYF	TGTGCCATCAGTGAGTTATACAGGGGGTCCTACGAGCAGTACTTC
few	TRBV2	TRBJ2-4	-	CASKLDLAKNIQYF	TGTGCCAGCAAGCTAGACCTAGCCAAAAACATTCAGTACTTC
-	TRBV5-1	TRBJ2-3	TRBD2	CASSGRGQLDTQYF	TGCGCCAGCAGCGGGAGGGGCCAGCTAGATACGCAGTATTTT
-	TRBV6-2/TRBV6-3	TRBJ2-3	-	CASSYSRDRTSTDTQYF	TGTGCCAGCAGTTACTCGAGAGACAGGACCAGCACAGATACGCAGTATTTT
few	TRBV7-2	TRBJ1-1	-	CASSLGSGTEAFF	TGTGCCAGCAGCTTAGGGTCCGGCACTGAAGCTTTCTTT
few	TRBV25-1	TRBJ1-5	-	CASSTGGPQHF	TGTGCCAGCAGTACCGGGGGGCCCCAGCATTTT
-	TRBV20-1	TRBJ2-4	TRBD1	CSVVSPQGIAKNIQYF	TGCAGTGTCGTCTCCCCACAGGGGATAGCCAAAAACATTCAGTACTTC
-	TRBV28	TRBJ2-1	TRBD2	CASSPPVGGRASYNEQFF	TGTGCCAGCAGTCCACCTGTTGGCGGGAGGGCCTCCTACAATGAGCAGTTCTTC
-	TRBV29-1	TRBJ2-2	-	CSVLLNTGELFF	TGCAGCGTCCTACTGAACACCGGGGAGCTGTTTTTT
many	TRBV7-9	TRBJ1-1	TRBD1	CASSLTGSITEAFF	TGTGCCAGCAGCTTGACAGGGAGTATCACTGAAGCTTTCTTT
-	TRBV10-3	TRBJ2-3	-	CAIRDSGFTDTQYF	TGTGCCATCCGAGATAGCGGTTTCACAGATACGCAGTATTTT
-	TRBV12-3/TRBV12-4	TRBJ1-2	TRBD1	CASKQGAISGYGYTF	TGTGCCAGCAAACAGGGGGCGATCAGCGGCTATGGCTACACCTTC
few	TRBV5-1	TRBJ2-3	-	CASRRAYEVTTDTQYF	TGCGCCAGCAGGCGGGCCTACGAGGTCACCACAGATACGCAGTATTTT
-	TRBV6-5	TRBJ1-2	-	CASSYSSAYGYTF	TGTGCCAGCAGTTACTCGAGCGCGTATGGCTACACCTTC
few	TRBV7-3	TRBJ2-5	-	CASSLTSETQYF	TGTGCCAGCAGCTTAACTAGCGAGACCCAGTACTTC
-	TRBV4-2	TRBJ2-1	TRBD2	CASSAGGPNNEQFF	TGTGCCAGCAGTGCGGGGGGGCCCAACAATGAGCAGTTCTTC
few	TRBV7-2	TRBJ2-7	-	CASSQGGLGEQYF	TGTGCCAGCAGCCAAGGGGGGCTTGGCGAGCAGTACTTC
few	TRBV29-1	TRBJ2-5	TRBD1	CSATGQGPETQYF	TGCAGCGCCACGGGACAGGGTCCGGAGACCCAGTACTTC
-	TRBV7-9	TRBJ2-3	TRBD2	CASSLLAGPSTSTDTQYF	TGTGCCAGCAGCCTACTAGCGGGGCCGTCCACTAGCACAGATACGCAGTATTTT
-	TRBV4-2	TRBJ2-3	TRBD2	CASSQDVLAGGTDTQYF	TGTGCCAGCAGCCAAGATGTACTAGCGGGAGGTACAGATACGCAGTATTTT
-	TRBV20-1	TRBJ2-1	TRBD2	CSAREEVASGRLYNEQFF	TGCAGTGCTAGAGAAGAGGTAGCTAGCGGGCGCTTGTACAATGAGCAGTTCTTC
-	TRBV7-2	TRBJ1-5	TRBD1	CASSLALQGAYQPQHF	TGTGCCAGCAGCTTAGCGCTCCAGGGGGCATATCAGCCCCAGCATTTT
-	TRBV18	TRBJ1-4	-	CASSPRGNNEKLFF	TGTGCCAGCTCACCACGGGGAAATAATGAAAAACTGTTTTTT
-	TRBV28	TRBJ2-4	-	CASRPGAKNIQYF	TGTGCCAGCAGGCCGGGGGCCAAAAACATTCAGTACTTC